One and the same sample provided the 3 T cell receptor beta chains below, sequenced in a study of cytomegalovirus exposure and HLA in healthy donors. The data were produced by immunoSEQ multiplex PCR, yet TCRdb's version contains in-frame clones alone and is incomplete. The profile shows roughly 120,000 clones, roughly 87% of them singletons. The sequencing input was PBMCs. Receptors were obtained from a woman between 18 and 30 years old in good health and CMV-seronegative.

The chain joins TRBV29-1 to TRBJ1-5; 9 positions match TRBD1. The CDR3 extends over 18 amino acids. Germline trimming cut 7 bases from V and 0 bases from J; bases unmatched to any gene: 16. Looked up from germline, CDR1 is SQVTM and CDR2 is ANQGSEA. The CDR3, as DNA: TGCAGCGGGGAAAGACAGGGGGGCGTTTGCTATAGCAATCAGCCCCAGCATTTT. Protein: CSGERQGGVCYSNQPQHF.

The rearrangement uses TRBV28 and TRBJ2-7; no clear D. The germline V gene has CDR1 MDHEN and CDR2 SYDVKM. This CDR3 region has 12 residues. Trimming took 2 bases from V and 7 from J, leaving 9 bases between them. CDR3 residues: CASSLSLREQYF. The CDR3 DNA is TGTGCCAGCAGTTTAAGTTTGCGGGAGCAGTACTTC. The complete variable domain, with remaining parts taken from reference TRBV28 and TRBJ2-7, reads DVKVTQSSRYLVKRTGEKVFLECVQDMDHENMFWYRQDPGLGLRLIYFSYDVKMKEKGDIPEGYSVSREKKERFSLILESASTNQTSMYLCASSLSLREQYFGPGTRLTVT.

The chain joins TRBV28 to TRBJ1-4, with 8 bases identical to TRBD1. V trimming: 6 bases; J trimming: 5 bases; junction bases outside the gene matches: 5. The CDR3 has 14 residues. Germline values: CDR1 MDHEN, CDR2 SYDVKM. DNA of the CDR3: TGTGCCAGCAGCCAACAGGGGGGGAATGAAAAACTGTTTTTT. It yields the protein CASSQQGGNEKLFF. Full variable domain (remainder filled in from reference TRBV28 and TRBJ1-4): DVKVTQSSRYLVKRTGEKVFLECVQDMDHENMFWYRQDPGLGLRLIYFSYDVKMKEKGDIPEGYSVSREKKERFSLILESASTNQTSMYLCASSQQGGNEKLFFGSGTQLSVL.